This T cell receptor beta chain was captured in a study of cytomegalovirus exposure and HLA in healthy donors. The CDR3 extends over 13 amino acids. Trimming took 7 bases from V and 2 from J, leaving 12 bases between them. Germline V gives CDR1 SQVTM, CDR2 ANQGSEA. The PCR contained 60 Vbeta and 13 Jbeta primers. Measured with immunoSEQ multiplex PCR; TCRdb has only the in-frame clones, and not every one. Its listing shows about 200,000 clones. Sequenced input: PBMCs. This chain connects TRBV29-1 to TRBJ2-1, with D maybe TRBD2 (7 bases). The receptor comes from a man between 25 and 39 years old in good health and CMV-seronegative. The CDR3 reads CSGEGGAYNEQFF. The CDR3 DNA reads TGCAGCGGGGAGGGGGGAGCCTACAATGAGCAGTTCTTC.